This T cell receptor (beta chain) was obtained from a study of shared clonotypes between healthy human individuals. Regarding the study as a whole: Clonotypes that were shared across four donors made up around 5% of naive CD4 clonotypes.

Genomic DNA from each subset was divided evenly over several immunoSEQ plates. Original data processing: Sequence data from immunoSEQ were junction-only and lacked quality scores; consequently, filtering differed. TCRdb's copy holds only in-frame clones and misses some; the assay was immunoSEQ multiplex PCR. V and J calls and clone size are as listed in that table; D and trimming were resolved from the DNA. The repertoire holds around 940,000 clones, with about three quarters as singletons. This clone was recorded a few times. Its antigen is undetermined. Those who donated, Caucasian adults without exception, all lived in Nashville, Tennessee. The germline V and J ends were trimmed by 2 bases and 0 bases, with 0 bases remaining between them. Germline CDR1 is SGHNT and CDR2 is YYREEE (reference sequence). The length of the CDR3 is 13 residues.

The V and J genes are TRBV5-4 and TRBJ2-6; D call uncertain. Sequencing input: memory CD4+ T cells sorted from blood. The subset here: CD45RA-negative fraction. The receptor's source is a man between 18 and 29 years old in good health. CDR3 region: CASSFSGANVLTF. The CDR3 bases are TGTGCCAGCAGCTTCTCTGGGGCCAACGTCCTGACTTTC.